These 24 T cell receptor beta chains were sequenced from one sample in a study of cytomegalovirus exposure and HLA in healthy donors. Sequencing was performed with immunoSEQ multiplex PCR; in TCRdb, only in-frame clones are kept and a portion is missing. The table records fewer than 120,000 clones, 88% of them present only once. Sequenced input: PBMCs. These receptors all come from a woman aged 25 to 39 in good health and CMV-seropositive.

This chain joins TRBV7-2 and TRBJ2-5, with TRBD2 matching 12 bases. The CDR3 extends over 19 amino acids. CDR1 is SGHTA, CDR2 FQGNSA, per germline. V lost 2 bases and J lost 4; bases outside the gene matches: 14. The CDR3 DNA reads as TGTGCCAGCAGCTTATTACAACTAGCGGGGGGTGCCCCCCGAGAGACCCAGTACTTC. This encodes CASSLLQLAGGAPRETQYF.

The table lists this clone with a few counts. The chain carries TRBV9 and TRBJ2-7; 13 bases line up with TRBD2. V lost 4 bases to trimming and J lost 6 bases; unmatched junction nucleotides: 10. Looked up from germline, CDR1 is SGDLS and CDR2 is YYNGEE. The length of the CDR3 is 16 residues. The CDR3 DNA sequence: TGTGCCAGCAGCCCTTGGACTAGCGGGAGCTGGGGCGAGCAGTACTTC. Its protein is CASSPWTSGSWGEQYF.

V usage is TRBV9 and J usage is TRBJ1-3, with D tentatively TRBD1 (5 bases). CDR3 length: 16 residues. V was shortened by 4 bases and J by 0 bases, with 14 bases between the two germline ends. Germline-derived CDR1 and CDR2 are SGDLS and YYNGEE. CDR3 DNA: TGTGCCAGCAGCCAGGACAATACCTTCTCTGGAAACACCATATATTTT. Protein sequence: CASSQDNTFSGNTIYF.

This chain joins TRBV5-4 and TRBJ2-2; the D is unclear. The CDR3 extends over 15 amino acids. Germline CDR1 is SGHNT and CDR2 is YYREEE (reference sequence). Trimming cost V 3 bases and J 3 bases, with 12 bases left between them. CDR3 nucleotide sequence: TGTGCCAGCAGCTCCACAACGGGTTACACCGGGGAGCTGTTTTTT. It yields the protein CASSSTTGYTGELFF.

The gene calls are TRBV27 and TRBJ1-5; no firm D call. This CDR3 is 16 amino acids long. The germline gives CDR1 MNHEY, CDR2 SMNVEV (reference sequence). V was pared by 6 bases and J by 1 base, with 16 bases between. CDR3 residues: CASSSIASGSNQPQHF. DNA for the CDR3: TGTGCCAGCAGCTCAATCGCGTCAGGCAGCAATCAGCCCCAGCATTTT.

The rearrangement uses TRBV6-1 and TRBJ1-5; TRBD1 agrees at 10 bases. The ends lost 10 bases at V and 0 bases at J; junction bases unmatched: 6. The CDR3 extends over 15 amino acids. The germline gives CDR1 MNHNS, CDR2 SASEGT. The CDR3 coding sequence is TGTGCCACCGTGGACAGGGGGTATAGCAATCAGCCCCAGCATTTT. Protein: CATVDRGYSNQPQHF.

The V gene is TRBV30, the J gene TRBJ1-3, with 9 bases matching TRBD1. From germline, CDR1 is GTSNPN and CDR2 SVGIG (reference sequence). V shed 3 bases and J 0 bases; nucleotides not matched to a gene: 3. The CDR3 has 15 amino acids. For the CDR3, the DNA is TGTGCCTGGAGCCCGGACAGGGGCTCTGGAAACACCATATATTTT. Its protein is CAWSPDRGSGNTIYF.

V usage is TRBV7-6 and J usage is TRBJ2-7, with D perhaps matching TRBD2 (6 bases). The CDR3 consists of 14 residues. Germline V gives CDR1 SGHVS, CDR2 FNYEAQ. The ends were cut back, 0 bases at V and 4 bases at J, with 10 bases in the middle. CDR3 sequence (DNA): TGTGCCAGCAGCTTAGCGGCGAGCGGGTACGAGCAGTACTTC. Encoded protein: CASSLAASGYEQYF.

This chain joins TRBV4-3 and TRBJ2-3, with D maybe TRBD2 (6 bases). In germline, CDR1 is LGHNA, CDR2 YSLEER. The V end was cut by 1 base, the J end by 4 bases, with 9 bases between. The length of the CDR3 is 14 residues. The CDR3 loop reads CASSQGGVPDTQYF. DNA for the CDR3: TGCGCCAGCAGCCAAGGGGGGGTTCCAGATACGCAGTATTTT.

The CDR3 bases are TGCGCCAGCAGCTTGGTTCTAGCGGGGGCCGGAGGATCCTACGAGCAGTACTTC. Encoded protein: CASSLVLAGAGGSYEQYF. This chain connects TRBV5-1 to TRBJ2-7, with TRBD2 matching 10 bases. Germline values: CDR1 SGHRS, CDR2 YFSETQ. Trimming took 0 bases from V and 1 from J; bases not matched to a gene: 10. The CDR3 sequence is 18 residues long.

The rearrangement uses TRBV30 and TRBJ2-1; 9 nucleotides match TRBD2. This CDR3 has 15 residues. Germline CDR1 reads GTSNPN; CDR2 reads SVGIG (reference sequence). V shed 2 bases, J shed 10 bases, and the junction held 12 bases outside the gene matches. Here the CDR3 reads CAWSLYPAGGREQFF. CDR3 DNA: TGTGCCTGGAGTCTCTACCCAGCGGGGGGTCGAGAGCAGTTCTTC.

The chain employs TRBV30 and TRBJ2-1; D is uncertain. CDR3 length equals 14 residues. V shed 8 bases and J shed 0 bases, with 14 bases lying between them. The germline gives CDR1 GTSNPN, CDR2 SVGIG (reference sequence). CDR3 DNA: TGTGCCAGATTCCCCATTAGCTCCTACAATGAGCAGTTCTTC. This encodes CARFPISSYNEQFF.

This clone was seen once. The chain has TRBV7-6 and TRBJ2-5; D call uncertain. Germline V gene lookup returns CDR1 SGHVS and CDR2 FNYEAQ. The CDR3 is made up of 13 amino acids. V was shortened by 1 base and J by 5 bases, with 8 bases between the two germline ends. CDR3 DNA: TGTGCCAGCAGCTTAGGGTTCCGGGAGACCCAGTACTTC. Protein: CASSLGFRETQYF.

The chain recombines TRBV11-2 with TRBJ2-7; D is undetermined. Germline V lookup: CDR1 SGHAT, CDR2 FQNNGV. This CDR3 has 13 residues. V lost 1 base, J lost 7 bases, and 11 bases lay in between. CDR3 sequence (DNA): TGTGCCAGCAGCTTAGGACCGCCACAGGAGCAGTACTTC. Translated, it gives CASSLGPPQEQYF.

V is TRBV29-1 and J is TRBJ2-5, with no clear D. Germline V gene data show CDR1 as SQVTM and CDR2 as ANQGSEA. Trimming removed 8 bases at V and 5 bases at J, with 9 bases between. This CDR3 comprises 10 residues. The CDR3 loop is CSILRETQYF. The CDR3 DNA reads as TGCAGCATCCTCCGGGAGACCCAGTACTTC.

The gene calls are TRBV2 and TRBJ2-1, with 14 bases that match TRBD2. V dropped 6 bases and J dropped 3; count of bases not matched to a gene: 4. CDR1 is SNHLY and CDR2 is FYNNEI in the germline V gene. The CDR3 extends over 16 amino acids. The CDR3 is CASRAGTSGGYNEQFF. CDR3 bases: TGTGCCAGCAGAGCAGGGACTAGCGGGGGCTACAATGAGCAGTTCTTC.

The rearrangement uses TRBV5-1 and TRBJ1-6; D gene ambiguous. The germline V and J ends were trimmed by 0 bases and 8 bases, with 12 bases remaining between them. CDR1 is SGHRS, CDR2 YFSETQ, per germline. The CDR3 is 15 residues long. Here the CDR3 DNA reads TGCGCCAGCAGCTTGGCCGCCTTTCTAGATTCACCCCTCCACTTT. Translated: CASSLAAFLDSPLHF.

In regard to this clone: Other DNA sequences in this specimen translate into the identical CDR3. The chain carries TRBV6-5 and TRBJ2-7, with 7 bases matching TRBD1. The trim removed 6 bases at V and 2 bases at J, leaving 4 bases unmatched. The CDR3 is made up of 13 amino acids. Germline V gives CDR1 MNHEY, CDR2 SVGAGI. The CDR3 spells CASSRTGAYEQYF. Written as DNA, the CDR3 is TGTGCCAGCAGCAGGACAGGCGCCTACGAGCAGTACTTC.

The chain is built from TRBV29-1 and TRBJ2-5; the match to TRBD1 covers 9 bases. J gave up 2 bases and V 3 bases, and 4 bases lay outside the gene matches. The CDR3 is 14 residues long. Per the germline V gene, CDR1 is SQVTM and CDR2 is ANQGSEA. The CDR3 region is CSVDPGQGQETQYF. Here the CDR3 DNA reads TGCAGCGTTGATCCGGGACAGGGACAAGAGACCCAGTACTTC.

This clone occurred a few times. The V gene is TRBV7-2, the J gene TRBJ1-1; D not certain. The germline V gene encodes CDR1 SGHTA and CDR2 FQGNSA. There are 12 residues in the CDR3. V lost 5 bases to trimming and J lost 4 bases, with 8 bases between them. As DNA, the CDR3 is TGTGCCAGCAGCGCAGACTTCACTGAAGCTTTCTTT. Encoded protein: CASSADFTEAFF.

The J gene is TRBJ2-3, the V gene TRBV28, with 12 bases that match TRBD2. Germline V CDR1 and CDR2: MDHEN, SYDVKM. Trimming removed 7 bases from V and 4 bases from J; junction bases left unmatched: 9. CDR3 length: 16 residues. The CDR3 loop is CASNPSGRAGADTQYF. The CDR3 DNA follows: TGTGCCAGCAATCCTAGCGGGAGGGCCGGAGCAGATACGCAGTATTTT.

The CDR3 DNA is TGTGCCAGCAGTCACTCCCGGGACAGGGCAGAGACCCAGTACTTC. This sequence encodes CASSHSRDRAETQYF. This chain links TRBV27 with TRBJ2-5; 9 positions match TRBD1. The germline V gene has CDR1 MNHEY and CDR2 SMNVEV (reference sequence). J lost 4 bases, V lost 5 bases, and 8 bases had no gene match. CDR3 length: 15 amino acids.

This chain uses TRBV9 with TRBJ1-2; the D gene is possibly TRBD1 (5 bases). Trimming left V 1 base short and J 5 bases short, with 21 bases between. This CDR3 is built from 17 residues. Germline V gene sequence: CDR1 SGDLS, CDR2 YYNGEE. The CDR3 here is CASSVSDSPLVPYGYTF. CDR3 DNA sequence: TGTGCCAGCAGCGTATCTGACAGTCCGCTAGTCCCTTATGGCTACACCTTC.

The chain couples TRBV6-4 to TRBJ2-1; 8 bases map to TRBD2. Per the germline V gene, CDR1 is MRHNA and CDR2 is SNTAGT. The CDR3 contains 15 residues. The V gene end was trimmed by 2 bases and the J gene end by 8 bases; junction bases not matched to a gene: 8. DNA for the CDR3: TGTGCCAGCAGTGACAAGAGTAGCGGGATCGATGAGCAGTTCTTC. It translates to CASSDKSSGIDEQFF.